Below are 10 T cell receptor beta chains sequenced from a single sample in a study of shared clonotypes between healthy human individuals. Using immunoSEQ multiplex PCR, the repertoire was profiled, and TCRdb retains in-frame clones only, with some absent. The sample shows about 1 million clones, more than 60% of them seen only once. Specimen: memory CD4+ T cells sorted from blood. The sample's subset: CD45RA-negative fraction. Receptors originate from a man younger than 30 in good health.

This chain joins TRBV7-2 and TRBJ1-1; no firm D call. V was shortened by 5 bases and J by 1 base, with 14 bases between the two germline ends. This CDR3 has 15 amino acids. Germline CDR1 reads SGHTA; CDR2 reads FQGNSA. The CDR3 DNA reads TGTGCCAGCAGCCCCCCCGGGCTGGCGAACACTGAAGCTTTCTTT. Its translation is CASSPPGLANTEAFF.

CDR3 loop: CASSGTGALGETQYF. The CDR3 nucleotides read TGTGCCAGCAGCGGGACAGGGGCACTGGGGGAGACCCAGTACTTC. This rearrangement joins TRBV9 to TRBJ2-5, with 9 positions matching TRBD1. Germline V CDR1 and CDR2: SGDLS, YYNGEE. This CDR3 has 15 amino acids. With 3 bases clipped from V and 5 bases from J, the junction kept 8 bases outside the gene matches.

The chain couples TRBV6-6 to TRBJ2-1; possibly TRBD1 or TRBD2 for D (5 bases each). Trimming shortened V by 4 bases and J by 8 bases, and 18 bases separated the two germline ends. The CDR3 is 15 amino acids. Germline V gene sequence: CDR1 MNHNY, CDR2 SVGAGI (reference sequence). The CDR3 loop reads CASSSDGTSADEQFF. The CDR3 nucleotides read TGTGCCAGCAGTTCTGACGGGACCTCCGCCGATGAGCAGTTCTTC.

The CDR3 nucleotides are TGTGCCAGCAGCTTAGACTTCTACCGCGGACCCGACTCTGGAAACACCATATATTTT. Its protein is CASSLDFYRGPDSGNTIYF. The V and J genes are TRBV7-2 and TRBJ1-3; the D is unclear. Germline V gene data show CDR1 as SGHTA and CDR2 as FQGNSA. V was trimmed by 1 base and J by 0 bases, leaving 19 bases between them. The CDR3 is 19 amino acids.

The gene calls are TRBV27 and TRBJ2-1; 13 nucleotides agree with TRBD2. After removal of 5 bases from V and 5 bases from J, the junction contained 3 bases not matched to a gene. CDR1 is MNHEY and CDR2 is SMNVEV in the germline V gene (reference sequence). The CDR3 is 15 amino acids. The CDR3 nucleotides are TGTGCCAGCAGTATGGGACTAGCGGGAAACAATGAGCAGTTCTTC. Translation gives CASSMGLAGNNEQFF.

A few counts support this clone. The V call is TRBV27, the J call TRBJ1-1; D not certain. This CDR3 has 17 amino acids. V gave up 0 bases and J gave up 1 base, with 15 bases separating them. Per germline, CDR1 MNHEY and CDR2 SMNVEV (reference sequence). In DNA form, the CDR3 reads TGTGCCAGCAGTTTATCGTTAGGTGGATCAGCGAACACTGAAGCTTTCTTT. This translates into CASSLSLGGSANTEAFF.

The genes are TRBV7-9 and TRBJ2-7; D is perhaps TRBD1 (6 bases). CDR3 size: 14 residues. The V gene's germline CDR1 is SEHNR and CDR2 FQNEAQ (reference sequence). Trimming cost V 3 bases and J 6 bases, with 15 bases left between them. The chain's CDR3 is CASSLGTRGSEQYF. The CDR3 DNA follows: TGTGCCAGCAGCTTGGGGACAAGGGGGTCCGAGCAGTACTTC.

CDR3 sequence: CASSLSGGAGEKLFF. In nucleotides, the CDR3 is TGCGCCAGCAGCTTGTCAGGGGGCGCGGGTGAAAAACTGTTTTTT. The chain carries TRBV5-1 and TRBJ1-4; 8 nucleotides agree with TRBD1. The CDR3 covers 15 residues. Trimming at V came to 1 base and at J to 7 bases, leaving 6 bases not matched to a gene. Looked up from germline, CDR1 is SGHRS and CDR2 is YFSETQ.

The chain links TRBV12-2 to TRBJ2-6; TRBD1, the table's D call, lacks a check against the DNA. TRBV12-2 is a pseudogene. The CDR3 runs 17 residues. Here the CDR3 reads CASRNGITQSRANVLTF. CDR3 sequence (DNA): TGTGCAAGTCGCAATGGCATCACACAAAGTCGGGCCAACGTCCTGACTTTC.

The V call is TRBV5-1, the J call TRBJ2-3; 7 bases align to TRBD2. J was trimmed by 0 bases and V by 3 bases; bases with no gene match: 4. CDR3 length equals 15 residues. Germline-derived CDR1 and CDR2 are SGHRS and YFSETQ. As DNA, the CDR3 is TGCGCCAGCAGCTCGACTAGCCGAAGCACAGATACGCAGTATTTT. This encodes CASSSTSRSTDTQYF.